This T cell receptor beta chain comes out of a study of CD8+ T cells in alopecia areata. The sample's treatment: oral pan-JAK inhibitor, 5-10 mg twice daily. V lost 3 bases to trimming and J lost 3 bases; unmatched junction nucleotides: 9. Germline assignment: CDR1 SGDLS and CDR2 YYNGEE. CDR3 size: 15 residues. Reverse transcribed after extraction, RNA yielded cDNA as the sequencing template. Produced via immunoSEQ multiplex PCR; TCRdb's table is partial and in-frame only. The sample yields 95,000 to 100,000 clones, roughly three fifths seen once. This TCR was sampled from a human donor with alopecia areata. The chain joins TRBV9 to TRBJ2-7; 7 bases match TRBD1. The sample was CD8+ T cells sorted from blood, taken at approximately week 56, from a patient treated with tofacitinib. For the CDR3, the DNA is TGTGCCAGCAGCGCCACAGGGGACCCCTTCTACGAGCAGTACTTC. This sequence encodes CASSATGDPFYEQYF.